This T cell receptor (beta chain) was captured in a study of blood T cell repertoires in COVID-19. Study in general: Some COVID-19 samples were acute and others convalescent; all came from the United States, Italy and Spain.

V lost 1 base and J 4 bases, leaving 22 bases between the germline ends. Germline lookup yields CDR1 GTSNPN and CDR2 SVGIG (reference sequence). The CDR3 runs 17 residues. Sequencing was performed with immunoSEQ multiplex PCR; in TCRdb, only in-frame clones are kept and a portion is missing. Here the sample spans approximately 180,000 clones, approximately 82% being singletons. The TCR was taken from a man aged 45-60 years who had recovered from COVID-19. V gene TRBV30 combines with J gene TRBJ1-2; D unresolved. Material for sequencing was PBMCs or T cells enriched from blood (not recorded which). This CDR3 is CAWSAIYRPAGSYGYTF. CDR3 in DNA: TGTGCCTGGAGTGCAATTTACCGCCCCGCAGGTTCCTATGGCTACACCTTC. The complete variable domain, with remaining parts taken from reference TRBV30 and TRBJ1-2, reads SQTIHQWPATLVQPVGSPLSLECTVEGTSNPNLYWYRQAAGRGLQLLFYSVGIGQISSEVPQNLSASRPQDRQFILSSKKLLLSDSGFYLCAWSAIYRPAGSYGYTFGSGTRLTVV.